The 6 T cell receptor beta chains presented below share a single source sample, sequenced in a study of blood T cell repertoires in COVID-19. Libraries were prepared by immunoSEQ multiplex PCR; TCRdb keeps only in-frame clonotypes and omits some of them. This repertoire shows around 70,000 clones, 65% to 80% found once; its top ten account for roughly 21%. Material for sequencing was peripheral blood. Source of these receptors: a human donor in a cohort sampled during active COVID-19.

This chain joins TRBV10-3 and TRBJ2-7; D might be TRBD1 (5 bases). The CDR3 runs to 13 residues. The V end was cut by 8 bases, the J end by 1 base, with 12 bases between. Germline V lookup: CDR1 ENHRY, CDR2 SYGVKD. Here the CDR3 DNA reads TGTGCCATCGCCAGGGAATTATCCTACGAGCAGTACTTC. Amino acids: CAIARELSYEQYF.

The rearrangement uses TRBV9 and TRBJ2-2; D is unclear. Germline V gene lookup returns CDR1 SGDLS and CDR2 YYNGEE. V lost 6 bases, J lost 1 base, and 10 bases lay in between. The CDR3 loop spans 14 amino acids. CDR3 protein: CASTFTGNTGELFF. CDR3 nucleotide sequence: TGTGCCAGCACCTTTACGGGGAACACCGGGGAGCTGTTTTTT.

The rearrangement uses TRBV19 and TRBJ1-1, with 8 bases lining up with TRBD1. This CDR3 comprises 17 residues. V shed 6 bases, J shed 5 bases, and the junction held 17 bases outside the gene matches. CDR1 LNHDA and CDR2 SQIVND come from the germline V gene (reference sequence). Here the CDR3 DNA reads TGTGCCAGTAGGACGTTTCGGGCCGGGACAGGCAAGACTGAAGCTTTCTTT. Its protein product is CASRTFRAGTGKTEAFF.

V gene TRBV6-1 combines with J gene TRBJ2-7; 7 bases fit TRBD2. Per germline, CDR1 MNHNS and CDR2 SASEGT. V dropped 0 bases and J dropped 7; count of bases not matched to a gene: 9. The CDR3 has 15 residues. DNA of the CDR3: TGTGCCAGCAGTGAAGCAAGCGGGGTAAAGGGGGAGCAGTACTTC. Its protein product is CASSEASGVKGEQYF.

The gene calls are TRBV15 and TRBJ1-3; D not certain. V was shortened by 0 bases and J by 4 bases, with 10 bases between the two germline ends. The CDR3 sequence is 15 residues long. Germline V gene sequence: CDR1 LNHNV, CDR2 YYDKDF (reference sequence). CDR3 residues: CATSREPHSGNTIYF. CDR3 DNA sequence: TGTGCCACCAGCAGAGAGCCCCACTCGGGAAACACCATATATTTT.

The V gene is TRBV20-1, the J gene TRBJ1-6; D is perhaps TRBD1 (6 bases). V gave up 3 bases and J gave up 0 bases, with 18 bases separating them. Germline-derived CDR1 and CDR2 are DFQATT and SNEGSKA (reference sequence). The CDR3 extends over 18 amino acids. Here the CDR3 DNA reads TGCAGTGCTAGTTGGGGACAAACGATGAGCTCCTATAATTCACCCCTCCACTTT. Protein: CSASWGQTMSSYNSPLHF.